Each of the 17 T cell receptor beta chains below was sequenced from the same sample in a study of blood T cell repertoires in COVID-19. Assay: immunoSEQ multiplex PCR; the TCRdb copy retains only in-frame clones and omits some. In the table there are about 190,000 clones, about 90% of which are singletons. Sample: peripheral blood. These receptors originate from a man in his sixties with active or convalescent COVID-19.

V gene TRBV5-6 combines with J gene TRBJ1-6; D might be TRBD1 (5 bases). V was cut by 2 bases and J by 6 bases, with 12 bases left in between. Germline CDR1 and CDR2: SGHDT and YYEEEE. The CDR3 totals 15 residues. The CDR3 DNA reads TGTGCCAGCAGCTTATGGGGGGAAAGTAATTCACCCCTCCACTTT. Protein product: CASSLWGESNSPLHF.

This clone was counted a single time. This sequence joins TRBV6-5 and TRBJ1-2; the D gene is possibly TRBD1 (5 bases). Germline V CDR1 and CDR2: MNHEY, SVGAGI. The CDR3 is 15 residues long. Trimming cost V 6 bases and J 3 bases, with 17 bases left between them. This CDR3 reads CASRNQGRRDYGYTF. DNA for the CDR3: TGTGCCAGCAGGAACCAGGGCCGGCGCGACTATGGCTACACCTTC.

The count of this clone is one. This chain's CDR3 is CASRGDPGQGAAMGEKLFF. The DNA for the CDR3 is TGTGCCAGCAGAGGGGACCCGGGACAGGGGGCGGCCATGGGCGAAAAACTGTTTTTT. This chain links TRBV7-9 with TRBJ1-4; 12 bases map to TRBD1. Germline CDR1 and CDR2: SEHNR and FQNEAQ (reference sequence). The CDR3 runs to 19 residues. V dropped 6 bases and J dropped 8; count of bases not matched to a gene: 19.

The chain has TRBV12-5 and TRBJ2-7; no reliable D call. The CDR3 length is 17 residues. CDR1 is LGHNT, CDR2 FRNRAP, per germline. Trimming stripped 2 bases from V and 2 bases from J, with 19 bases between. CDR3 DNA sequence: TGTGCTAGTGGTTTGCGGGTCCCCCGGCAGATTCCCTACGAGCAGTACTTC. Protein sequence: CASGLRVPRQIPYEQYF.

This clone was seen only once. This rearrangement joins TRBV2 to TRBJ2-7, with D possibly matching TRBD2 (5 bases). The CDR3 totals 12 residues. V lost 8 bases and J lost 3, with 11 bases in between. Per the germline V gene, CDR1 is SNHLY and CDR2 is FYNNEI. CDR3 sequence reads: CASQEERYEQYF. The CDR3 coding sequence is TGTGCCAGCCAGGAGGAGCGCTACGAGCAGTACTTC.

This clone was seen a single time. The V call is TRBV4-1, the J call TRBJ2-1; 15 nucleotides match TRBD2. The CDR3 length is 18 residues. Losses at the gene ends were 1 base for V and 2 bases for J; bases not matched to a gene: 3. Germline CDR1 MGHRA, CDR2 YSYEKL. The CDR3 is CASSQGGLAGGTYNEQFF. The CDR3 bases are TGCGCCAGCAGCCAAGGAGGACTAGCGGGGGGGACCTACAATGAGCAGTTCTTC.

The CDR3 DNA is TGTGCCAGCAGCCTAGGACTAGCGGGGGAGACCCAGTACTTC. Protein: CASSLGLAGETQYF. V usage is TRBV3-1 (or the pseudogene TRBV3-2) and J usage is TRBJ2-5; 12 bases agree with TRBD2. V was pared by 4 bases and J by 5 bases, with 2 bases of the junction left unmatched. Germline V gene data show CDR1 as LGHDT and CDR2 as YNNKEL (reference sequence). The length of the CDR3 is 14 residues.

CDR3: CASGLGTGYQPQHF. The CDR3 coding sequence is TGTGCTAGTGGTTTAGGGACAGGGTATCAGCCCCAGCATTTT. The gene calls are TRBV12-5 and TRBJ1-5, with 9 bases that match TRBD1. V shed 3 bases, J shed 5 bases, and the junction held 2 bases outside the gene matches. The CDR3 loop spans 14 amino acids. Germline values: CDR1 LGHNT, CDR2 FRNRAP.

The genes are TRBV7-2 and TRBJ2-2; D gene unclear. Germline-derived CDR1 and CDR2 are SGHTA and FQGNSA. The CDR3 is made up of 14 amino acids. Trimming removed 1 base at V and 3 bases at J, with 6 bases between. The CDR3 sequence: CASSLVEYTGELFF. The DNA of the CDR3 is TGTGCCAGCAGCTTAGTGGAGTACACCGGGGAGCTGTTTTTT.

The chain couples TRBV5-1 to TRBJ2-2; D remains ambiguous. This CDR3 is built from 14 residues. Looked up from germline, CDR1 is SGHRS and CDR2 is YFSETQ. V was pared by 4 bases and J by 3 bases, with 10 bases between. The CDR3 reads CASSPYEDTGELFF. CDR3 bases: TGCGCCAGCAGCCCCTACGAGGACACCGGGGAGCTGTTTTTT.

The chain uses TRBV11-2 and TRBJ1-2; 7 positions match TRBD1. V lost 5 bases to trimming and J lost 4 bases; unmatched junction nucleotides: 4. Looked up from germline, CDR1 is SGHAT and CDR2 is FQNNGV. The CDR3 extends over 13 amino acids. The CDR3 region is CASSPGDSYGYTF. CDR3 bases: TGTGCCAGCAGCCCGGGGGACAGCTATGGCTACACCTTC.

The V call is TRBV3-1 (or the pseudogene TRBV3-2), the J call TRBJ2-5; TRBD2 aligns across 10 bases. This CDR3 comprises 14 residues. V was clipped by 6 bases and J by 5 bases; unmatched bases: 6. The germline CDR1 and CDR2 sequences are LGHDT and YNNKEL (reference sequence). CDR3 sequence reads: CASRPSGGAETQYF. The CDR3 bases are TGTGCCAGCAGACCAAGCGGGGGGGCTGAGACCCAGTACTTC.

This chain uses TRBV7-9 with TRBJ1-6; D is possibly TRBD1 (5 bases). V was pared by 1 base and J by 0 bases, with 10 bases between. The CDR3 has 17 amino acids. Germline values: CDR1 SEHNR, CDR2 FQNEAQ (reference sequence). CDR3 in amino acids: CASSLGGGASYNSPLHF. The DNA for the CDR3 is TGTGCCAGCAGCTTAGGGGGAGGGGCCTCCTATAATTCACCCCTCCACTTT.

The V call is TRBV5-1, the J call TRBJ1-2; 8 positions match TRBD1. Germline assignment: CDR1 SGHRS and CDR2 YFSETQ. This CDR3 has 14 amino acids. Trimming at V came to 4 bases and at J to 7 bases, leaving 9 bases not matched to a gene. The CDR3 is CASSGGQGLRGYTF. CDR3 in DNA: TGCGCCAGCAGCGGAGGACAGGGTTTACGTGGCTACACCTTC.

The chain carries TRBV7-3 and TRBJ2-2; 11 bases line up with TRBD1. This CDR3 region has 13 residues. CDR1 and CDR2 (germline): SGHTA, FQGTGA. V shed 7 bases and J 6 bases; nucleotides not matched to a gene: 1. CDR3 in DNA: TGTGCCAGCACGGGACAGGGGGCCGGGGAGCTGTTTTTT. It encodes CASTGQGAGELFF.

The rearrangement uses TRBV14 and TRBJ1-2; D remains unclear. The CDR3 loop spans 13 amino acids. V was pared by 1 base and J by 4 bases, with 7 bases between. Germline CDR1 is SGHDN and CDR2 is FVKESK. CDR3 protein: CASSQGTLYGYTF. CDR3 bases: TGTGCCAGCAGCCAAGGGACTCTCTATGGCTACACCTTC.

The rearrangement joins TRBV5-1 to TRBJ1-2; D uncertain. Germline CDR1 reads SGHRS; CDR2 reads YFSETQ. The CDR3 runs 14 residues. V was shortened by 4 bases and J by 7 bases, with 17 bases between the two germline ends. CDR3 residues: CASSPLTPRSGYTF. The CDR3 DNA reads as TGCGCCAGCAGCCCCCTGACCCCTAGGAGTGGCTACACCTTC.